A selection of T cell receptor beta chains follows, all from one sample in a study of OX40 agonist ivuxolimab in advanced cancers. Libraries were prepared by immunoSEQ multiplex PCR; TCRdb keeps only in-frame clonotypes and omits some of them. This sample has some 66,000 clones, with about 88% found just once. The specimen was CD4+ or CD8+ T cells sorted from blood, collected in a trial of the OX40 agonist ivuxolimab. Receptors were obtained from an adult with an advanced solid tumor such as melanoma, head and neck, liver or kidney cancer. Both conserved end residues are part of each CDR3. Fields, in order: CDR3 protein, V gene, J gene.

CASSLGTSGRGYEQYF	TRBV7-8	TRBJ2-7
CASSQVILQAYGYTF	TRBV4-1	TRBJ1-2
CASSPPDRGYTF	TRBV18	TRBJ1-2
CSVEKNPNPPGTEAFF	TRBV29-1	TRBJ1-1
CASTWGGLTGELFF	TRBV9	TRBJ2-2
CASHLGLSRMGSYNEQFF	TRBV7-2	TRBJ2-1
CASRGGRRTGELFF	TRBV28	TRBJ2-2
CRADTTDTQYF	TRBV20-1	TRBJ2-3
CASSFSAGVVSDTQYF	TRBV7-6	TRBJ2-3
CASSLEAGVYNEQFF	TRBV5-1	TRBJ2-1
CASSLTTGSGGYTF	TRBV28	TRBJ1-2
CASSSNMNTEAFF	TRBV7-6	TRBJ1-1
CASSDQGSPNTEAFF	TRBV10-1	TRBJ1-1
CASRPGGLSMGNEQFF	TRBV7-8	TRBJ2-1
CASSLRGSGSFYEQFF	TRBV7-3	TRBJ2-1
CASSSQAGELFF	TRBV4-3	TRBJ2-2
CASSYTADRGQPQHF	TRBV6-5	TRBJ1-5
CASSPSSGETQYF	TRBV18	TRBJ2-5
CAISESPGTEAFF	TRBV10-3	TRBJ1-1
CASSESFGQGNGYTF	TRBV2	TRBJ1-2
CASNVAGNYEQYF	TRBV7-9	TRBJ2-7
CASSVAGAGKGTQYF	TRBV9	TRBJ2-5
CASSHRLAGQETQYF	TRBV11-1	TRBJ2-5
CASSDCLSTRRSSSYEQYF	TRBV19	TRBJ2-7
CASSLGARPETQYF	TRBV7-2	TRBJ2-5
CASGLDPRGPVGAFF	TRBV12-5	TRBJ1-1
CASSLQGPFSLSPLHF	TRBV27	TRBJ1-6
CASSQGRTGSNQPQHF	TRBV4-2	TRBJ1-5
CASSEAGVRNEQFF	TRBV6-1	TRBJ2-1
CASSPHSSYEQYF	TRBV7-2	TRBJ2-7
CASSPTSGRVASSTDTQYF	TRBV27	TRBJ2-3
CASSPWRQQGTDTQYF	TRBV5-5	TRBJ2-3
CASTGRLYEQYF	TRBV21-1	TRBJ2-7
CASSRSGRGDTQYF	TRBV6-6	TRBJ2-3
CASSDGDLGTQYF	TRBV25-1	TRBJ2-5
CASSRWTGGDMTEAFF	TRBV18	TRBJ1-1
CASSLDPPYEQYF	TRBV7-2	TRBJ2-7
CASSQRGTSGSTDTQYF	TRBV14	TRBJ2-3
CATTVANTEAFF	TRBV28	TRBJ1-1
CASSFLDRGNTEAFF	TRBV11-1	TRBJ1-1
CASRRGVNTGELFF	TRBV7-3	TRBJ2-2
CASSLRLASDTDTQYF	TRBV5-4	TRBJ2-3
CASNGGKDYNEQFF	TRBV7-9	TRBJ2-1
CASSLAQGGETQYF	TRBV7-2	TRBJ2-5
CASSQGTGGGYTF	TRBV14	TRBJ1-2
CASMRVQETQYF	TRBV18	TRBJ2-5
CASSYPFGTDNQPQHF	TRBV6-5	TRBJ1-5
CASSYSNTEAFF	TRBV7-9	TRBJ1-1
CASSVATGANYGYTF	TRBV9	TRBJ1-2
CASSYARTGVEQFF	TRBV6-5	TRBJ2-1